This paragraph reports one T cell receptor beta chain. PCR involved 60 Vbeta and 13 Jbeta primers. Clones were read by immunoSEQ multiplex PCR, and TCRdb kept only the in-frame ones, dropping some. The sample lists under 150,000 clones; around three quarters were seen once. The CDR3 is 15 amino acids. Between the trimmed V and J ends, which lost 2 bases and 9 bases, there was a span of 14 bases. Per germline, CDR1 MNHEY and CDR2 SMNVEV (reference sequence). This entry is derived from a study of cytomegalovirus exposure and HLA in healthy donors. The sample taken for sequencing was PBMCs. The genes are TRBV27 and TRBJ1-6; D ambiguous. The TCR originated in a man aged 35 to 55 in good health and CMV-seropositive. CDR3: CASSLRGSFISPLHF. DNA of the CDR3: TGTGCCAGCAGTTTAAGAGGGAGTTTTATTTCACCCCTCCACTTT.